A single sample is the source of the 17 T cell receptor beta chains below, sequenced in a study of metastatic and nonmetastatic thyroid tumors. TCRdb re-clonotyped the PCR reads via MiXCR. The sample has roughly 50,000 clones; more than 20% are singletons. Thyroid surgery took place with no prior treatment in any patient. The sample comprised blood. The receptors derive from a male donor with papillary thyroid cancer or a benign thyroid nodule (not recorded which). Some clones in this sample may be carry-over from other donors' samples.

This clone has a count of ten or more. The chain recombines TRBV18 with TRBJ1-5, with TRBD1 as a possible D gene (6 bases). The V end was cut by 3 bases, the J end by 3 bases, with 15 bases between. From germline, CDR1 is KGHSH and CDR2 LQKENI. The CDR3 runs 16 residues. This CDR3 reads CASSPEAGVINQPQHF. CDR3 coding DNA: TGTGCCAGCTCACCCGAGGCAGGGGTCATCAATCAGCCCCAGCATTTT.

The rearrangement uses TRBV20-1 and TRBJ1-3, with 7 bases aligning to TRBD1. The ends lost 1 base at V and 0 bases at J; junction bases unmatched: 3. The CDR3 has 15 amino acids. Germline CDR1 is DFQATT and CDR2 is SNEGSKA (reference sequence). CDR3 in amino acids: CSARGGGSSGNTIYF. The CDR3, as DNA: TGCAGTGCTAGAGGAGGGGGCAGCTCTGGAAACACCATATATTTT.

This clone was counted at least ten times. Mismatch with germline at one junction end may stem from a read error. The rearrangement uses TRBV11-2 and TRBJ2-1; TRBD1 aligns across 9 bases. CDR3 length: 13 amino acids. Germline assignment: CDR1 SGHAT and CDR2 FQNNGV. The CDR3 DNA follows: TGTGCCAGCAGCTTTGGCGGACAGGGGCTTTCCATCTTC. Its translation: CASSFGGQGLSIF.

The chain is built from TRBV30 and TRBJ2-7, with D hard to call. This CDR3 contains 11 residues. CDR1 and CDR2 from the germline V gene are GTSNPN and SVGIG (reference sequence). V was clipped by 4 bases and J by 3 bases, with 7 bases between them. CDR3 in DNA: TGTGCCTGGAACTGTTACTACGAGCAGTACTTC. Amino acids: CAWNCYYEQYF.

This clone has a count of ten or more. The chain carries TRBV19 and TRBJ1-2; no clear D gene. V shed 3 bases and J shed 6 bases, with 11 bases lying between them. Per germline, CDR1 LNHDA and CDR2 SQIVND (reference sequence). This CDR3 has 13 residues. The CDR3 reads CASSMGWTDGYTF. The CDR3 DNA reads as TGTGCCAGTAGTATGGGGTGGACGGATGGCTACACCTTC.

In its sample, this clone was seen once. The rearrangement uses TRBV30 and TRBJ1-2; a weak D match, TRBD1 (5 bases). The germline gives CDR1 GTSNPN, CDR2 SVGIG (reference sequence). V was pared by 5 bases and J by 8 bases, with 30 bases between. The CDR3 contains 17 residues. CDR3 amino acids: CAWHRPTTGLAPLGYTF. The CDR3 DNA follows: TGTGCCTGGCATAGACCGACAACAGGACTCGCCCCTCTCGGCTACACCTTC.

This chain connects TRBV10-2 to TRBJ2-2, with 7 bases matching TRBD1. V lost 3 bases and J lost 3; bases outside the gene matches: 4. The V gene's germline CDR1 is WSHSY and CDR2 SAAADI. This CDR3 spans 15 amino acids. The CDR3 DNA follows: TGCGCCAGCAGTGACAGGGGGAAATACACCGGGGAGCTGTTTTTT. Residues: CASSDRGKYTGELFF.

This clone was picked up many times. This sequence joins TRBV7-2 and TRBJ2-7, with D perhaps matching TRBD1 (6 bases). The germline V and J ends were trimmed by 1 base and 3 bases, with 16 bases remaining between them. The length of the CDR3 is 16 residues. CDR1 and CDR2 (germline): SGHTA, FQGNSA. The CDR3 nucleotides are TGTGCCAGCAGCTTAGGAGTCAGGGGATCAGACTACGAGCAGTACTTC. Its translation is CASSLGVRGSDYEQYF.

This clone occurred many times. The rearrangement joins TRBV27 to TRBJ1-2; D is perhaps TRBD1 (5 bases). This CDR3 contains 16 residues. The germline V gene encodes CDR1 MNHEY and CDR2 SMNVEV (reference sequence). V lost 5 bases to trimming and J lost 6 bases, with 22 bases between them. The CDR3 bases are TGTGCCAGCAGTCCCCAGACAGCGGCGATCGGAAATGGCTACACCTTC. It translates to CASSPQTAAIGNGYTF.

There are many counts of this clone. CDR3 coding DNA: TGTGCCAGCAGCGCCTCTTCTAGCGAGGCAGATACGCAGTATTTT. Translation: CASSASSSEADTQYF. V is TRBV9 and J is TRBJ2-3; D possibly corresponds to TRBD2 (6 bases). The CDR3 sequence is 15 residues long. The germline V gene has CDR1 SGDLS and CDR2 YYNGEE. V lost 3 bases and J lost 4, with 15 bases in between. Full variable domain (outside the CDR3, taken from reference TRBV9 and TRBJ2-3): DSGVTQTPKHLITATGQRVTLRCSPRSGDLSVYWYQQSLDQGLQFLIQYYNGEERAKGNILERFSAQQFPDLHSELNLSSLELGDSALYFCASSASSSEADTQYFGPGTRLTVL.

This clone was recorded many times. The chain joins TRBV24-1 to TRBJ1-1; the match to TRBD1 covers 7 bases. With V trimmed by 10 bases and J by 5 bases, 12 bases remained unmatched. This CDR3 is 14 amino acids long. Germline CDR1 reads KGHDR; CDR2 reads SFDVKD. The CDR3 here is CATRTGTLGTEAFF. For the CDR3, the DNA is TGTGCCACGCGGACAGGAACTTTGGGGACTGAAGCTTTCTTT.

This clone appeared many times. V is TRBV28 and J is TRBJ1-1; D is perhaps TRBD1 (6 bases). The CDR3 has 14 amino acids. Germline CDR1 MDHEN, CDR2 SYDVKM. Trimming removed 6 bases from V and 5 bases from J, with 16 bases in between. The CDR3 nucleotides read TGTGCCAGCAGACCCCGGACAGTTTATACTGAAGCTTTCTTT. Translation gives CASRPRTVYTEAFF.

A note on this clone: Additional DNA sequences in this sample encode the identical CDR3. The genes are TRBV11-1 and TRBJ1-1; 9 nucleotides align to TRBD1. The V segment lost 1 base and the J segment 1 base; nucleotides outside the gene matches: 13. Germline lookup yields CDR1 SGHAT and CDR2 FQDESV (reference sequence). The length of the CDR3 is 19 residues. The CDR3 DNA follows: TGTGCCAGCAGCTTAGGTGTGGTACAGGGGGCTGGGGGGAACACTGAAGCTTTCTTT. It translates to CASSLGVVQGAGGNTEAFF.

This clone turned up a few times. A much larger clone lies one base from this, so it may be a read error. The CDR3 region has the DNA TGTGCCAGCAGCTCTGGGGAGGGTTCCCCACACTACGAGCAGTACTTC. This gives the protein CASSSGEGSPHYEQYF. This rearrangement joins TRBV27 to TRBJ2-7; 7 bases agree with TRBD2. The V gene's germline CDR1 is MNHEY and CDR2 SMNVEV (reference sequence). CDR3 length equals 16 residues. The junction had 14 bases not matched to a gene; V was cut back by 6 bases and J by 3 bases.

This clone was recorded a few times. CDR3 DNA: TGTGCCAGCATCCGCGAGACAGGGGGAAGGTCACCCCTCCACTTT. This encodes CASIRETGGRSPLHF. The chain combines TRBV12-3 or TRBV12-4 with TRBJ1-6, with 9 bases fitting TRBD1. Germline trimming cut 7 bases from V and 10 bases from J; bases unmatched to any gene: 11. The CDR3 length is 15 residues.

This clone was counted at least ten times. The V and J genes are TRBV27 and TRBJ1-6; TRBD1 is a possible D gene (6 bases). Germline CDR1 reads MNHEY; CDR2 reads SMNVEV (reference sequence). CDR3 length equals 15 residues. Between the trimmed V and J ends, which lost 2 bases and 10 bases, there was a span of 15 bases. CDR3 DNA: TGTGCCAGCAGTTTAAGTAGTCAGGGGTTGTCACCCCTCCACTTT. Amino acids: CASSLSSQGLSPLHF.

The chain employs TRBV6-1 and TRBJ1-5; 9 nucleotides match TRBD1. The length of the CDR3 is 15 residues. The trim removed 6 bases at V and 10 bases at J, leaving 13 bases unmatched. CDR1 and CDR2 from the germline V gene are MNHNS and SASEGT. The CDR3 sequence: CASSATGGYEHPQHF. Written as DNA, the CDR3 is TGTGCCAGCAGCGCAACAGGGGGCTACGAGCACCCCCAGCATTTT.